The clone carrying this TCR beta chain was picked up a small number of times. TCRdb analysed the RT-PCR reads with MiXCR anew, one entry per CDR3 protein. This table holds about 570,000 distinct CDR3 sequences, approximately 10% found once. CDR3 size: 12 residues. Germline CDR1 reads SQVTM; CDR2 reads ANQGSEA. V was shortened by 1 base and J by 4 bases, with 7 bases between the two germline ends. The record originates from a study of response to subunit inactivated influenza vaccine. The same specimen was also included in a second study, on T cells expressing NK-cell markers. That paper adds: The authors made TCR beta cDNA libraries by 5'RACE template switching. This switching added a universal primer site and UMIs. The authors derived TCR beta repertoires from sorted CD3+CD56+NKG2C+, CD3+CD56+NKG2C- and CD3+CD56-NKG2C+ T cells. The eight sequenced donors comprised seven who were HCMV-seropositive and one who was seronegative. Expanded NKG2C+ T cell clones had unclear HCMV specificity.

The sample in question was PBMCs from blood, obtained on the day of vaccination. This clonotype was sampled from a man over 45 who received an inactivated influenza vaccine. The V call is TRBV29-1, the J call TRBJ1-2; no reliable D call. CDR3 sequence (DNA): TGCAGCGTTGAAGGCTGGCCCTATGGCTACACCTTC. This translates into CSVEGWPYGYTF. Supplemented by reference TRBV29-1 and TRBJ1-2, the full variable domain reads SAVISQKPSRDICQRGTSLTIQCQVDSQVTMMFWYRQQPGQSLTLIATANQGSEATYESGFVIDKFPISRPNLTFSTLTVSNMSPEDSSIYLCSVEGWPYGYTFGSGTRLTVV.